This is a list of T cell receptor beta chains from one sample in a study of T cell responses to AZD1222 COVID-19 vaccine. This table comes from immunoSEQ multiplex PCR, and its TCRdb copy is limited to in-frame clones, with some not included. The sample shows about 140,000 clones, over 75% of them seen only once. The sample here was peripheral blood, taken on day 0 of AZD1222 vaccination. These receptor sequences come from an adult in good health. Both conserved end residues are part of each CDR3. D genes are given only for firm matches. Not every row has a clone size; where given, it reads once, few, many or a size class.

V gene	clone size	D gene	J gene	CDR3 DNA	CDR3 protein
TRBV27	once	TRBD1	TRBJ2-7	TGTGCCAGCAGTTTATACAGGGGGCATCCTGGCGAGCAGTACTTC	CASSLYRGHPGEQYF
TRBV6-4	.	.	TRBJ2-2	TGTGCCAGCAGCGACAGGAACACCGGGGAGCTGTTTTTT	CASSDRNTGELFF
TRBV30	.	TRBD1	TRBJ1-1	TGTGCCTGGAGTGTAGGGTGGACAGGGCCGTGGGACACTGAAGCTTTCTTT	CAWSVGWTGPWDTEAFF
TRBV7-3	.	.	TRBJ2-6	TGTGCCAGCAGCTTGACCGTCCTTACTGGGGCCAACGTCCTGACTTTC	CASSLTVLTGANVLTF
TRBV27	.	.	TRBJ2-1	TGTGCCAGCAGCAACTACGGGACCCCCGATGAGCAGTTCTTC	CASSNYGTPDEQFF
TRBV6-5	.	.	TRBJ1-2	TGTGCCAGCAGTCCAGCCACTAACTATGGCTACACCTTC	CASSPATNYGYTF
TRBV28	.	TRBD2	TRBJ2-4	TGTGCCAGCAGATTTACAGGGTTTTCCGGACTAGCGGGAAATACGTACTTC	CASRFTGFSGLAGNTYF
TRBV5-1	.	.	TRBJ2-1	TGCGCCAGCAGCTTGAATCTGGGGGGCTCCTACAATGAGCAGTTCTTC	CASSLNLGGSYNEQFF
TRBV19	.	.	TRBJ1-2	TGTGCCAGTAGTTACTCAGGAGGAATTGGGGGCAACTATGGCTACACCTTC	CASSYSGGIGGNYGYTF
TRBV6-5	.	TRBD1	TRBJ1-2	TGTGCCAGCAGGATCGGGACAGGGACCACATATGGCTACACCTTC	CASRIGTGTTYGYTF
TRBV7-9	.	TRBD1	TRBJ2-7	TGTGCCAGCAGTCACCGGGACAGGGGCTTTGGCGAGCAGTACTTC	CASSHRDRGFGEQYF
TRBV12-5	.	.	TRBJ2-7	TGTGCTAGTGCCCGGACAGATTCTCCCTACGAGCAGTACTTC	CASARTDSPYEQYF
TRBV7-9	.	.	TRBJ2-3	TGTGCCAGCAGCTTAGCGACAGATACGCAGTATTTT	CASSLATDTQYF
TRBV6-5	.	.	TRBJ1-5	TGTGCCAGCGCTCCCGGGACATCGAGCAATCAGCCCCAGCATTTT	CASAPGTSSNQPQHF
TRBV7-9	.	.	TRBJ2-7	TGTGCCAGCAGCTTCTCCGGGGCCTACGAGCAGTACTTC	CASSFSGAYEQYF
TRBV5-1	.	.	TRBJ1-1	TGCGCCAGCAGCCCCCTGGGGGGGCCGGGACTGAACACTGAAGCTTTCTTT	CASSPLGGPGLNTEAFF
TRBV7-9	.	.	TRBJ2-7	TGTGCCAGCAGCCGAGAAGGAGAACCCCAGGGGACGAGCACCTACGAGCAGTACTTC	CASSREGEPQGTSTYEQYF
TRBV7-2	.	.	TRBJ1-6	TGTGCCAGCAGCTTAGGGGATTGGGGGTTCGGTTCACCCCTCCACTTT	CASSLGDWGFGSPLHF
TRBV7-3	.	.	TRBJ2-6	TGTGCCAGCAGCCCCCAAGGGCCTGGGGCCAACGTCCTGACTTTC	CASSPQGPGANVLTF
TRBV6-1	.	TRBD1	TRBJ1-1	TGTGCCAGCAGTGACGGACAGGGGGCGGCGGGCGCTTTCTTT	CASSDGQGAAGAFF
TRBV12-2	.	.	TRBJ2-7	TGTGCAAGTCGCTTATTTCGGGGGCGCAAGTCCTACGAGCAGTACTTC	CASRLFRGRKSYEQYF
TRBV5-1	.	TRBD1	TRBJ1-4	TGCGCCAGCAGCTCTAACCTGGGACAGGGGAACCCACTGTTTTTT	CASSSNLGQGNPLFF
TRBV7-9	.	.	TRBJ2-5	TGTGCCAGCAGCTTAGATCCTAGCCAAAAGTACTTC	CASSLDPSQKYF
TRBV16	.	.	TRBJ1-1	TGTGCCAGCAGCCAATGGGGGGAGGGGGACACTGAAGCTTTCTTT	CASSQWGEGDTEAFF
TRBV6-6	.	.	TRBJ1-5	TGTGCCAGCAGTTACGGAGGGTCCAATCAGCCCCAGCATTTT	CASSYGGSNQPQHF
TRBV5-4	once	.	TRBJ2-7	TGTGCCAGCAGCTTGGAGGCAGGGGCAAGGGGTGAGCAGTACTTC	CASSLEAGARGEQYF
TRBV2	.	.	TRBJ2-7	TGTGCCAGTGGAAAACCGGGACTTCAGGGATCCTACGAGCAGTACTTC	CASGKPGLQGSYEQYF
TRBV13	once	.	TRBJ1-2	TGTGCCAGCAGCTCCCGGCGGTATGGCTACACCTTC	CASSSRRYGYTF
TRBV11-2	.	.	TRBJ1-6	TGTGCCAGCAGCTTTACAGTAAATAATTCACCCCTCCACTTT	CASSFTVNNSPLHF
TRBV19	.	.	TRBJ1-6	TGTGCCAGTAGTATACCCCTTCTGGATTCACCCCTCCACTTT	CASSIPLLDSPLHF
TRBV19	once	TRBD1	TRBJ1-2	TGTGCCAGTAGTACCCCGCCACAGGGGTATGGCTACACCTTC	CASSTPPQGYGYTF
TRBV5-1	.	TRBD2	TRBJ2-3	TGCGCCAGCAGCTTTAGCGGGAGTGGGGATACGCAGTATTTT	CASSFSGSGDTQYF
TRBV9	.	.	TRBJ2-5	TGTGCCAGCAGCGTAGCTAGAATGTTAGGAGAGACCCAGTACTTC	CASSVARMLGETQYF
TRBV5-1	.	TRBD1	TRBJ1-2	TGCGCCAGCAGCTCCGGGACAGGGAGGTATGGCTACACCTTC	CASSSGTGRYGYTF
TRBV5-1	.	TRBD2	TRBJ2-3	TGCGCCAGCAGCTTGGCTCTAGCGGGAGTGACAGATACGCAGTATTTT	CASSLALAGVTDTQYF
TRBV7-9	few	TRBD1	TRBJ2-2	TGTGCCAGCAGCCTCAGGGGGCGCACCGGGGAGCTGTTTTTT	CASSLRGRTGELFF
TRBV5-1	.	TRBD2	TRBJ2-5	TGCGCCAGCAGTTTTCTAGCGGGAGAGGAAACCCAGTACTTC	CASSFLAGEETQYF
TRBV27	.	TRBD1	TRBJ1-2	TGTGCCAGCAGTTTGACAGGGAGGGTTAGCGGCTACACCTTC	CASSLTGRVSGYTF
TRBV20-1	.	TRBD2	TRBJ2-5	TGCAGTGCTCGGGGGGGAGAGACCCAGTACTTC	CSARGGETQYF
TRBV5-1	.	.	TRBJ1-2	TGCGCCAGCAGCTTGACGGCGGATTCCTTTTATGGCTACACCTTC	CASSLTADSFYGYTF
TRBV4-1	few	TRBD1	TRBJ2-2	TGCGCCAGCAGCCAAGATAAACAGGGGACCGGGGAGCTGTTTTTT	CASSQDKQGTGELFF
TRBV5-4	.	TRBD1	TRBJ1-1	TGTGCCAGCAGCTTGTACAGGGGGCTGAACACTGAAGCTTTCTTT	CASSLYRGLNTEAFF
TRBV30	.	.	TRBJ1-3	TGTGCCTGGCTGGGGGACTCTGGAAACACCATATATTTT	CAWLGDSGNTIYF
TRBV5-5	.	TRBD1	TRBJ1-2	TGTGCCAGCAGCCCAGACAGGGGAAGTGGCTACACCTTC	CASSPDRGSGYTF
TRBV29-1	.	.	TRBJ2-1	TGCAGCGTTGATAATGTCCTATCGGCGCCGAACGGGCCTTCCTACAATGAGCAGTTCTTC	CSVDNVLSAPNGPSYNEQFF
TRBV5-5	.	.	TRBJ1-5	TGTGCCAGCAGCTTACATTACGGGGTCAACACCGGGGCCCAGCATTTT	CASSLHYGVNTGAQHF
TRBV2	.	.	TRBJ2-1	TGTGCCAGCAGTATTGAGGGCAGTAACAATGAGCAGTTCTTC	CASSIEGSNNEQFF